What follows are 27 T cell receptor beta chains derived from one specimen sequenced in a study of technical replicates of blood from a few donors. Profiling relied on immunoSEQ multiplex PCR, and the TCRdb table lists in-frame clones only, not all of them. The data contain tens of thousands of clones, 75% to 90% of them singletons. The sample comprised PBMCs. Receptors originate from a human donor in good health. Some clones in this sample may be carry-over from other donors' samples.

The chain joins TRBV5-5 to TRBJ1-1; 8 bases agree with TRBD1. Germline V gene data show CDR1 as SGHKS and CDR2 as YYEKEE (reference sequence). The CDR3 sequence is 13 residues long. V lost 3 bases and J lost 4; bases outside the gene matches: 2. The CDR3 reads CASSSDRGTEAFF. For the CDR3, the DNA is TGTGCCAGCAGCTCTGACAGGGGCACTGAAGCTTTCTTT.

The J gene is TRBJ2-7, the V gene TRBV11-1; the D gene is possibly TRBD1 (5 bases). The ends were cut back, 5 bases at V and 0 bases at J, with 11 bases in the middle. This CDR3 is built from 14 residues. CDR1 is SGHAT, CDR2 FQDESV, per germline (reference sequence). This CDR3 is CASSPRANSYEQYF. CDR3 nucleotide sequence: TGTGCCAGCAGCCCCAGGGCTAACTCCTACGAGCAGTACTTC. Variable domain in full (rest from reference TRBV11-1 and TRBJ2-7): EAEVAQSPRYKITEKSQAVAFWCDPISGHATLYWYRQILGQGPELLVQFQDESVVDDSQLPKDRFSAERLKGVDSTLKIQPAELGDSAMYLCASSPRANSYEQYFGPGTRLTVT.

The chain links TRBV29-1 to TRBJ2-1; maybe TRBD1 (5 bases). Germline-derived CDR1 and CDR2 are SQVTM and ANQGSEA. Between the trimmed V and J ends, which lost 4 bases and 9 bases, there was a span of 16 bases. The CDR3 spans 13 residues. The CDR3 reads CSVVQNWGTEQFF. DNA of the CDR3: TGCAGCGTTGTACAGAATTGGGGCACTGAGCAGTTCTTC.

The V call is TRBV9, the J call TRBJ2-1; D unclear. Trimming stripped 0 bases from V and 7 bases from J, with 11 bases between. The CDR3 loop spans 14 amino acids. Per the germline V gene, CDR1 is SGDLS and CDR2 is YYNGEE. In nucleotides, the CDR3 is TGTGCCAGCAGCGTAGGCCAGCGTTCAAATGAGCAGTTCTTC. Amino acids: CASSVGQRSNEQFF. Complete variable domain (other parts from reference TRBV9 and TRBJ2-1): DSGVTQTPKHLITATGQRVTLRCSPRSGDLSVYWYQQSLDQGLQFLIQYYNGEERAKGNILERFSAQQFPDLHSELNLSSLELGDSALYFCASSVGQRSNEQFFGPGTRLTVL.

About this clone itself: One end of the junction does not line up with germline, which may come from a read error. The chain carries TRBV4-3 and TRBJ2-7; D possibly corresponds to TRBD2 (7 bases). From germline, CDR1 is LGHNA and CDR2 YSLEER. The CDR3 consists of 16 residues. CDR3 residues: CVSSQDRGAIYYEQYF. As DNA, the CDR3 is TGCGTCAGCAGCCAAGATCGGGGGGCGATCTACTACGAGCAGTACTTC.

This sequence joins TRBV2 and TRBJ1-4; TRBD1 might be the D (6 bases). Germline values: CDR1 SNHLY, CDR2 FYNNEI. CDR3 size: 14 residues. Trimming pared 1 base from V and 8 bases from J, leaving 11 bases between. CDR3 sequence: CASSEDRVKEKLFF. The DNA of the CDR3 is TGTGCCAGCAGTGAAGACAGGGTTAAGGAAAAACTGTTTTTT.

The rearrangement uses TRBV7-3 and TRBJ2-2; D is undetermined. Trimming took off 2 bases at V and 1 base at J, with 8 bases between the two ends. Germline CDR1 and CDR2: SGHTA and FQGTGA. This CDR3 contains 15 residues. CDR3 region: CASSLYPGNTGELFF. CDR3 DNA sequence: TGTGCCAGCAGCTTATACCCGGGGAACACCGGGGAGCTGTTTTTT. Full variable domain (outside the CDR3, taken from reference TRBV7-3 and TRBJ2-2): GAGVSQTPSNKVTEKGKYVELRCDPISGHTALYWYRQSLGQGPEFLIYFQGTGAADDSGLPNDRFFAVRPEGSVSTLKIQRTERGDSAVYLCASSLYPGNTGELFFGEGSRLTVL.

The V and J genes are TRBV30 and TRBJ1-3; 8 nucleotides match TRBD1. With 2 bases clipped from V and 7 bases from J, the junction kept 10 bases outside the gene matches. This CDR3 contains 15 residues. Germline V gene data show CDR1 as GTSNPN and CDR2 as SVGIG (reference sequence). In nucleotides, the CDR3 is TGTGCCTGGAGTTTCCCAGGGGGCGCATCGAACACCATATATTTT. This encodes CAWSFPGGASNTIYF.

V gene TRBV7-9 combines with J gene TRBJ2-7; D gene ambiguous. V gave up 2 bases and J gave up 2 bases, with 7 bases separating them. Germline loops: CDR1 SEHNR, CDR2 FQNEAQ (reference sequence). The CDR3 consists of 13 residues. CDR3 nucleotides: TGTGCCAGCAGCTTAACGCGTACCTACGAGCAGTACTTC. It yields the protein CASSLTRTYEQYF. Supplemented by reference TRBV7-9 and TRBJ2-7, the full variable domain reads DTGVSQNPRHKITKRGQNVTFRCDPISEHNRLYWYRQTLGQGPEFLTYFQNEAQLEKSRLLSDRFSAERPKGSFSTLEIQRTEQGDSAMYLCASSLTRTYEQYFGPGTRLTVT.

The genes are TRBV9 and TRBJ1-5; D is possibly TRBD1 (6 bases). The CDR3 is 15 residues long. Germline V lookup: CDR1 SGDLS, CDR2 YYNGEE. The ends were cut back, 2 bases at V and 0 bases at J, with 9 bases in the middle. This chain's CDR3 is CASSVRGASNQPQHF. The CDR3 nucleotides read TGTGCCAGCAGCGTCAGGGGAGCTAGCAATCAGCCCCAGCATTTT.

The rearrangement links TRBV21-1 to TRBJ1-5. TRBV21-1 is tagged as a pseudogene. The CDR3 totals 15 residues. CDR3 in DNA: TGTGGCCATCCCGGGATTTTCCCTTTCAATCAGCCCCAGCATTTT. Encoded protein: CGHPGIFPFNQPQHF.

The rearrangement joins TRBV13 to TRBJ1-3, with 9 positions matching TRBD1. J gave up 4 bases and V 7 bases, and 8 bases lay outside the gene matches. Germline V gives CDR1 PRHDT, CDR2 FYEKMQ (reference sequence). The CDR3 runs to 15 residues. The CDR3 DNA sequence: TGTGCCAGCAACTTTGGGACAGGGATCGGAAACACCATATATTTT. Residues: CASNFGTGIGNTIYF.

The chain recombines TRBV4-3 with TRBJ1-3, with D hard to call. The CDR3 length is 15 residues. Trimming cost V 0 bases and J 0 bases, with 6 bases left between them. Germline V lookup: CDR1 LGHNA, CDR2 YSLEER. The CDR3 sequence: CASSQERGSGNTIYF. The CDR3 DNA follows: TGCGCCAGCAGCCAAGAGAGAGGCTCTGGAAACACCATATATTTT.

This rearrangement joins TRBV7-8 to TRBJ2-3; 7 bases line up with TRBD2. The junction had 15 bases not matched to a gene; V was cut back by 5 bases and J by 4 bases. The CDR3 runs to 17 residues. CDR1 is SGHVS and CDR2 is FQNEAQ in the germline V gene. CDR3 nucleotide sequence: TGTGCCAGCAGCCCCCGCCGGACTAGGGGTGAGGCAGATACGCAGTATTTT. Protein: CASSPRRTRGEADTQYF.

This chain uses TRBV29-1 with TRBJ2-5; 8 bases are a match to TRBD2. The CDR3 is 12 amino acids. CDR1 SQVTM and CDR2 ANQGSEA come from the germline V gene. Losses at the gene ends were 7 bases for V and 5 bases for J; bases not matched to a gene: 6. CDR3 sequence (DNA): TGCAGCGGGGCGGGAGGAAGGGAGACCCAGTACTTC. It encodes CSGAGGRETQYF.

This clone was detected only once. The J gene is TRBJ1-1, the V gene TRBV18; 8 bases match TRBD1. This CDR3 contains 13 residues. The germline V gene has CDR1 KGHSH and CDR2 LQKENI. J was trimmed by 4 bases and V by 6 bases; bases with no gene match: 4. The CDR3 protein is CASSQQGGTEAFF. CDR3 sequence (DNA): TGTGCCAGCTCTCAACAGGGGGGCACTGAAGCTTTCTTT.

This chain uses TRBV7-9 with TRBJ2-1, with 8 bases identical to TRBD2. From germline, CDR1 is SEHNR and CDR2 FQNEAQ (reference sequence). V shed 2 bases and J 7 bases; nucleotides not matched to a gene: 7. There are 15 residues in the CDR3. The CDR3 here is CASSLRTGLGNEQFF. The CDR3 coding sequence is TGTGCCAGCAGCTTACGAACGGGACTAGGGAATGAGCAGTTCTTC. Using reference TRBV7-9 and TRBJ2-1 for the parts outside the CDR3, the full variable domain is DTGVSQNPRHKITKRGQNVTFRCDPISEHNRLYWYRQTLGQGPEFLTYFQNEAQLEKSRLLSDRFSAERPKGSFSTLEIQRTEQGDSAMYLCASSLRTGLGNEQFFGPGTRLTVL.

This clone was seen more than once but under ten times. This chain connects TRBV19 to TRBJ2-2, with 13 bases lining up with TRBD2. Germline lookup yields CDR1 LNHDA and CDR2 SQIVND (reference sequence). Trimming took 4 bases from V and 7 from J; bases not matched to a gene: 12. The CDR3 is made up of 18 amino acids. CDR3 nucleotide sequence: TGTGCCAGTAGTAAACTAGCGGGGGGGCTTAGGAAAGGCGGGGAGCTGTTTTTT. It encodes CASSKLAGGLRKGGELFF.

The chain links TRBV13 to TRBJ1-5; 7 nucleotides align to TRBD1. With V trimmed by 1 base and J by 7 bases, 25 bases remained unmatched. The CDR3 is 21 amino acids. Germline V gives CDR1 PRHDT, CDR2 FYEKMQ (reference sequence). The CDR3 region has the DNA TGTGCCAGCAGCTTAGACAGTTCAACAGTGCCCACGACAGGGTATCGCCAGCCCCAGCATTTT. The encoded protein is CASSLDSSTVPTTGYRQPQHF. Full variable domain (outside the CDR3, taken from reference TRBV13 and TRBJ1-5): AAGVIQSPRHLIKEKRETATLKCYPIPRHDTVYWYQQGPGQDPQFLISFYEKMQSDKGSIPDRFSAQQFSDYHSELNMSSLELGDSALYFCASSLDSSTVPTTGYRQPQHFGDGTRLSIL.

The V call is TRBV6-6, the J call TRBJ2-5; 13 nucleotides align to TRBD2. This CDR3 contains 15 residues. Unmatched junction bases numbered 4, after V lost 4 bases and J lost 5 bases. Looked up from germline, CDR1 is MNHNY and CDR2 is SVGAGI (reference sequence). The CDR3, as DNA: TGTGCCAGCAGTTTGAGACTAGCGGGGGGTGAGACCCAGTACTTC. Translated: CASSLRLAGGETQYF.

The V and J genes are TRBV7-2 and TRBJ2-1, with D maybe TRBD2 (6 bases). The CDR3 contains 17 residues. V lost 2 bases and J 6 bases, leaving 20 bases between the germline ends. Germline values: CDR1 SGHTA, CDR2 FQGNSA. The CDR3 coding sequence is TGTGCCAGCAGCTTACTTTCGTTTTACGGGAGAAGCAATGAGCAGTTCTTC. Protein product: CASSLLSFYGRSNEQFF.

This clone turned up a few times. The chain combines TRBV5-6 with TRBJ1-4; 7 bases map to TRBD1. Trimming took 4 bases from V and 1 from J; bases not matched to a gene: 4. From germline, CDR1 is SGHDT and CDR2 YYEEEE. The CDR3 spans 15 residues. CDR3 loop: CASSETGVTNEKLFF. The CDR3 DNA reads as TGTGCCAGCAGCGAAACAGGGGTAACTAATGAAAAACTGTTTTTT. The entire variable domain, with the rest obtained from reference TRBV5-6 and TRBJ1-4, is as follows: DAGVTQSPTHLIKTRGQQVTLRCSPKSGHDTVSWYQQALGQGPQFIFQYYEEEERQRGNFPDRFSGHQFPNYSSELNVNALLLGDSALYLCASSETGVTNEKLFFGSGTQLSVL.

This chain uses TRBV5-5 with TRBJ1-2, with TRBD1 matching over 8 bases. The CDR3 consists of 16 residues. CDR1 is SGHKS, CDR2 YYEKEE, per germline (reference sequence). The trim removed 4 bases at V and 7 bases at J, leaving 15 bases unmatched. CDR3 protein: CASSRGSGQGLGGYTF. In DNA, the CDR3 is TGTGCCAGCAGCCGAGGTTCCGGACAGGGCCTTGGTGGCTACACCTTC.

The genes are TRBV5-8 and TRBJ1-2, with 10 bases lining up with TRBD1. The junction had 8 bases not matched to a gene; V was cut back by 4 bases and J by 2 bases. CDR3 length equals 16 residues. CDR1 and CDR2 from the germline V gene are SGHTS and YDEGEE. In DNA form, the CDR3 reads TGTGCCAGCAGCCCTAGCCGGACAGGGGGAAACTATGGCTACACCTTC. This sequence encodes CASSPSRTGGNYGYTF.

In its sample, this clone was seen once. The chain employs TRBV4-3 and TRBJ1-2, with 8 bases matching TRBD1. Trimming at V came to 0 bases and at J to 5 bases, leaving 5 bases not matched to a gene. CDR3 size: 15 residues. In germline, CDR1 is LGHNA, CDR2 YSLEER. The CDR3 loop is CASSQDRGLGYGYTF. CDR3 bases: TGCGCCAGCAGCCAAGACAGGGGGCTAGGGTATGGCTACACCTTC.

The chain combines TRBV2 with TRBJ2-1, with 9 bases that match TRBD1. This CDR3 has 15 amino acids. Germline V gene lookup returns CDR1 SNHLY and CDR2 FYNNEI. V shed 6 bases and J 6 bases; nucleotides not matched to a gene: 9. In DNA form, the CDR3 reads TGTGCCAGCAGGAGGGACAGGGAGCGGAGCAATGAGCAGTTCTTC. This translates into CASRRDRERSNEQFF.

J is TRBJ1-2 and V is TRBV30; tentative D call: TRBD1 (6 bases). Looked up from germline, CDR1 is GTSNPN and CDR2 is SVGIG (reference sequence). V lost 4 bases, J lost 3 bases, and 15 bases lay in between. CDR3 length: 14 amino acids. The CDR3 DNA sequence: TGTGCCTGGACGGACAGCCCGGCGGACTATGGCTACACCTTC. Amino acid sequence: CAWTDSPADYGYTF.